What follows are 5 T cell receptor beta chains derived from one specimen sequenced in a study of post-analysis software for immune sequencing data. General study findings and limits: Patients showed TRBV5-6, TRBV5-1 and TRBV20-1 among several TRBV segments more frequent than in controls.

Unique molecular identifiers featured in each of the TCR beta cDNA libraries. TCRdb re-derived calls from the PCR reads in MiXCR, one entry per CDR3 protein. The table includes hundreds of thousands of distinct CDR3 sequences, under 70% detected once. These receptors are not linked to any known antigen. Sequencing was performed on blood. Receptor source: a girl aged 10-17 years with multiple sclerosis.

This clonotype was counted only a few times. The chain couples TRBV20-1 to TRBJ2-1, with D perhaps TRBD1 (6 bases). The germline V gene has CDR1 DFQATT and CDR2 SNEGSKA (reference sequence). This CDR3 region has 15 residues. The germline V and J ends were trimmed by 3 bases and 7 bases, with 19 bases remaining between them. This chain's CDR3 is CSASSPSGVGNEQFF. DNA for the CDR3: TGCAGTGCTAGTTCCCCCTCAGGGGTTGGGAATGAGCAGTTCTTC.

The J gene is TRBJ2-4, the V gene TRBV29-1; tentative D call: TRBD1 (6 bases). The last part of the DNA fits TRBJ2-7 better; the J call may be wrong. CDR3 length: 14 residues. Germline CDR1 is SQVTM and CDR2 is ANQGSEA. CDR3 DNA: TGCAGCGTCCGCGGACAGTACTCATCGCGCGAGCAGTACTTC. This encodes CSVRGQYSSREQYF.

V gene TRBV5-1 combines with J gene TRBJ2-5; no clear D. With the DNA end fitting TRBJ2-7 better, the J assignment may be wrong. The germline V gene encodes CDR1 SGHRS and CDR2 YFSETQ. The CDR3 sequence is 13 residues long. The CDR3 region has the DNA TGCGCCAGCAGCTTTAATGATAGGTACGAGCAGTACTTC. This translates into CASSFNDRYEQYF.

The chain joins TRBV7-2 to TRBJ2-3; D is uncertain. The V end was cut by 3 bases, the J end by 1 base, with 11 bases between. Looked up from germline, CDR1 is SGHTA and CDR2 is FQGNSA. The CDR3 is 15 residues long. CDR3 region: CASSLIIWGTDTQYF. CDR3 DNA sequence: TGTGCCAGCAGCTTGATAATTTGGGGCACAGATACGCAGTATTTT.

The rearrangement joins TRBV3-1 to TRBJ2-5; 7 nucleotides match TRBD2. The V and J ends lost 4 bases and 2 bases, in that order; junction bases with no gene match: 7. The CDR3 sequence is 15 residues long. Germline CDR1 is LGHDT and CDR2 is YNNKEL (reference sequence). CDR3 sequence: CASSRVLAEQETQYF. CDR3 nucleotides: TGTGCCAGCAGCCGCGTGCTAGCGGAGCAAGAGACCCAGTACTTC.